These 23 T cell receptor beta chains came from one sample sequenced in a study of blood T cell repertoires in COVID-19. The repertoire was sequenced with immunoSEQ multiplex PCR; TCRdb's copy has only in-frame clones and lacks some. The profile covers roughly 220,000 clones, with 80% to 85% appearing a single time and 6.8% taken by the ten largest. The sample was PBMCs or T cells enriched from blood (not recorded which). Receptors were obtained from a woman aged 40 to 50 who had recovered from COVID-19.

The gene calls are TRBV25-1 and TRBJ1-1, with 7 positions matching TRBD1. The CDR3 covers 12 residues. The V segment lost 6 bases and the J segment 7 bases; nucleotides outside the gene matches: 5. CDR1 and CDR2 from the germline V gene are MGHDK and SYGVNS. The CDR3 DNA sequence: TGTGCCAGCAGCGGACAGGACCTTGAAGCTTTCTTT. This sequence encodes CASSGQDLEAFF.

This rearrangement joins TRBV5-6 to TRBJ2-3; D is perhaps TRBD1 (6 bases). V shed 3 bases and J shed 0 bases, with 8 bases lying between them. Germline assignment: CDR1 SGHDT and CDR2 YYEEEE. The CDR3 is made up of 14 amino acids. CDR3 in amino acids: CASSSGQSTDTQYF. CDR3 bases: TGTGCCAGCAGCTCCGGACAGAGCACAGATACGCAGTATTTT. The whole variable domain, remainder taken from reference TRBV5-6 and TRBJ2-3, is DAGVTQSPTHLIKTRGQQVTLRCSPKSGHDTVSWYQQALGQGPQFIFQYYEEEERQRGNFPDRFSGHQFPNYSSELNVNALLLGDSALYLCASSSGQSTDTQYFGPGTRLTVL.

CDR3 loop: CASSGQGNSYEQYF. The CDR3 coding sequence is TGCGCCAGTAGCGGACAGGGAAACTCCTACGAGCAGTACTTC. The V call is TRBV5-1, the J call TRBJ2-7; 8 bases map to TRBD1. With 8 bases clipped from V and 0 bases from J, the junction kept 7 bases outside the gene matches. The CDR3 has 14 residues. Germline CDR1 SGHRS, CDR2 YFSETQ. The full variable domain, in which reference TRBV5-1 and TRBJ2-7 provide the parts outside the CDR3, is KAGVTQTPRYLIKTRGQQVTLSCSPISGHRSVSWYQQTPGQGLQFLFEYFSETQRNKGNFPGRFSGRQFSNSRSEMNVSTLELGDSALYLCASSGQGNSYEQYFGPGTRLTVT.

In this sample, this clone turned up a few times. The rearrangement uses TRBV5-1 and TRBJ1-1; 11 nucleotides agree with TRBD1. Germline V gene data show CDR1 as SGHRS and CDR2 as YFSETQ. V lost 4 bases to trimming and J lost 2 bases; unmatched junction nucleotides: 7. The CDR3 is 16 residues long. This CDR3 is CASSPGTGGSNTEAFF. Here the CDR3 DNA reads TGCGCCAGCAGCCCTGGGACAGGGGGTTCTAACACTGAAGCTTTCTTT.

The V gene is TRBV29-1, the J gene TRBJ2-1, with TRBD1 matching 10 bases. CDR3 length: 12 amino acids. V lost 3 bases, J lost 9 bases, and 2 bases stayed unmatched. CDR1 is SQVTM, CDR2 ANQGSEA, per germline. The DNA of the CDR3 is TGCAGCGTTGAGGGACAGGGGTTTGAGCAGTTCTTC. Residues: CSVEGQGFEQFF.

This clone was found a few times. The V gene is TRBV5-6, the J gene TRBJ2-7, with 8 nucleotides matching TRBD2. J gave up 0 bases and V 7 bases, and 18 bases lay outside the gene matches. CDR1 is SGHDT and CDR2 is YYEEEE in the germline V gene. This CDR3 spans 18 amino acids. CDR3 protein: CASYPLPPLAVLSYEQYF. The CDR3 DNA reads as TGTGCCAGCTACCCCCTCCCCCCACTAGCGGTCCTCTCCTACGAGCAGTACTTC.

The rearrangement uses TRBV13 and TRBJ1-4; D uncertain. V lost 5 bases, J lost 7 bases, and 14 bases lay in between. Germline values: CDR1 PRHDT, CDR2 FYEKMQ (reference sequence). CDR3 size: 14 residues. The CDR3 sequence: CASSRRSGGEKLFF. CDR3 coding DNA: TGTGCCAGCAGCCGTCGGTCGGGAGGTGAAAAACTGTTTTTT.

This chain connects TRBV6-5 to TRBJ1-6; the D is unclear. The length of the CDR3 is 14 residues. V was clipped by 6 bases and J by 0 bases, with 6 bases between them. CDR1 MNHEY and CDR2 SVGAGI come from the germline V gene. The CDR3 DNA reads as TGTGCCAGCAGCGAGAGCTCCTATAATTCACCCCTCCACTTT. Its translation is CASSESSYNSPLHF.

The genes are TRBV6-5 and TRBJ1-1; 9 nucleotides agree with TRBD1. The CDR3 runs 16 residues. Unmatched junction bases numbered 9, after V lost 2 bases and J lost 5 bases. In germline, CDR1 is MNHEY, CDR2 SVGAGI. The CDR3 loop reads CASSYPRTGDRTEAFF. Here the CDR3 DNA reads TGTGCCAGCAGTTACCCCCGGACAGGGGATAGGACTGAAGCTTTCTTT.

The gene calls are TRBV27 and TRBJ2-5; perhaps TRBD2 as D (6 bases). V shed 3 bases and J shed 1 base, with 15 bases lying between them. The CDR3 consists of 16 residues. Germline V gene lookup returns CDR1 MNHEY and CDR2 SMNVEV (reference sequence). Here the CDR3 DNA reads TGTGCCAGCAGTTTGGCCCGGGGGACCGTCCAAGAGACCCAGTACTTC. It specifies CASSLARGTVQETQYF.

The chain carries TRBV2 and TRBJ1-6; D perhaps matches TRBD1 (5 bases). V gave up 8 bases and J gave up 8 bases, with 16 bases separating them. The germline V gene has CDR1 SNHLY and CDR2 FYNNEI. This CDR3 is built from 14 residues. The CDR3 loop reads CASRSGQRDSPLHF. For the CDR3, the DNA is TGTGCCAGCCGATCTGGACAAAGGGATTCACCCCTCCACTTT.

For this clone: This sample includes further DNA sequences coding for the same CDR3. The chain combines TRBV9 with TRBJ1-1, with no clear D. V was cut by 2 bases and J by 1 base, with 6 bases left in between. Germline assignment: CDR1 SGDLS and CDR2 YYNGEE. This CDR3 spans 13 amino acids. CDR3 region: CASSVAGNTEAFF. The DNA for the CDR3 is TGTGCCAGCAGCGTTGCCGGGAACACTGAAGCTTTCTTT. The full variable domain, rest sourced from reference TRBV9 and TRBJ1-1, is DSGVTQTPKHLITATGQRVTLRCSPRSGDLSVYWYQQSLDQGLQFLIQYYNGEERAKGNILERFSAQQFPDLHSELNLSSLELGDSALYFCASSVAGNTEAFFGQGTRLTVV.

V is TRBV18 and J is TRBJ2-1, with D perhaps matching TRBD2 (6 bases). This CDR3 has 16 amino acids. V lost 3 bases to trimming and J lost 7 bases, with 19 bases between them. Germline V gene data show CDR1 as KGHSH and CDR2 as LQKENI. In DNA, the CDR3 is TGTGCCAGCTCACCCCTCCCGACGGGAGTGGTGAATGAGCAGTTCTTC. Protein: CASSPLPTGVVNEQFF.

The rearrangement joins TRBV9 to TRBJ2-1; D possibly corresponds to TRBD1 (6 bases). V was cut by 0 bases and J by 10 bases, with 11 bases left in between. Germline-derived CDR1 and CDR2 are SGDLS and YYNGEE. This CDR3 contains 13 residues. The CDR3 reads CASSVEQGKEQFF. In DNA form, the CDR3 reads TGTGCCAGCAGCGTAGAACAGGGAAAAGAGCAGTTCTTC.

The chain uses TRBV29-1 and TRBJ1-2, with a tentative D call TRBD1 (6 bases). V dropped 6 bases and J dropped 5 bases, with 13 bases sitting between them. Germline lookup yields CDR1 SQVTM and CDR2 ANQGSEA. This CDR3 region has 12 residues. The CDR3 protein is CSVGGAVYGYTF. CDR3 in DNA: TGCAGCGTAGGGGGGGCGGTGTATGGCTACACCTTC. Full variable domain (rest looked up from reference TRBV29-1 and TRBJ1-2): SAVISQKPSRDICQRGTSLTIQCQVDSQVTMMFWYRQQPGQSLTLIATANQGSEATYESGFVIDKFPISRPNLTFSTLTVSNMSPEDSSIYLCSVGGAVYGYTFGSGTRLTVV.

This rearrangement joins TRBV10-3 to TRBJ1-2, with D possibly TRBD1 on 6 matching bases. The germline CDR1 and CDR2 sequences are ENHRY and SYGVKD. V was shortened by 1 base and J by 0 bases, with 9 bases between the two germline ends. The CDR3 sequence is 15 residues long. The CDR3 nucleotides read TGTGCCATCAGTGAGTTCACAGGGACTAACTATGGCTACACCTTC. As protein: CAISEFTGTNYGYTF.

This clone has just a few counts. This chain's CDR3 is CASSPDSNEQFF. The DNA of the CDR3 is TGTGCCAGCAGTCCTGACAGCAATGAGCAGTTCTTC. J is TRBJ2-1 and V is TRBV2; TRBD1 might be the D (5 bases). In germline, CDR1 is SNHLY, CDR2 FYNNEI. The V end lost 5 bases, the J end lost 6 bases, and 8 bases lay between the germline ends. The CDR3 has 12 residues.

V usage is TRBV4-1 and J usage is TRBJ2-5, with D possibly being TRBD1 (5 bases). V was pared by 0 bases and J by 4 bases, with 18 bases between. This CDR3 spans 17 amino acids. Germline V lookup: CDR1 MGHRA, CDR2 YSYEKL. This CDR3 is CASSQDIRAGWAETQYF. CDR3 sequence (DNA): TGCGCCAGCAGCCAAGATATCAGGGCAGGGTGGGCAGAGACCCAGTACTTC.

The V call is TRBV5-4, the J call TRBJ2-1; the match to TRBD2 covers 12 bases. V trimming: 4 bases; J trimming: 4 bases; junction bases outside the gene matches: 6. The CDR3 has 16 residues. Germline V lookup: CDR1 SGHNT, CDR2 YYREEE (reference sequence). DNA for the CDR3: TGTGCCAGCAGCAGGACTAGCGGGATTTCGTACAATGAGCAGTTCTTC. It translates to CASSRTSGISYNEQFF.

This chain joins TRBV28 and TRBJ2-2; 7 nucleotides line up with TRBD2. J gave up 6 bases and V 5 bases, and 6 bases lay outside the gene matches. Germline assignment: CDR1 MDHEN and CDR2 SYDVKM. There are 14 residues in the CDR3. The CDR3: CASSQLRGAGELFF. The CDR3 bases are TGTGCCAGCAGTCAATTACGGGGGGCCGGGGAGCTGTTTTTT.

The chain joins TRBV4-3 to TRBJ1-5, with a tentative D call TRBD1 (6 bases). The ends were cut back, 2 bases at V and 7 bases at J, with 12 bases in the middle. The CDR3 loop spans 14 amino acids. Germline V gene sequence: CDR1 LGHNA, CDR2 YSLEER. As DNA, the CDR3 is TGCGCCAGCAGCCAAACAGGGTGGAGCCAGCCCCAGCATTTT. It codes for CASSQTGWSQPQHF.

The rearrangement uses TRBV5-4 and TRBJ2-3; D is perhaps TRBD2 (6 bases). The ends were cut back, 6 bases at V and 4 bases at J, with 15 bases in the middle. The CDR3 consists of 14 residues. Germline lookup yields CDR1 SGHNT and CDR2 YYREEE (reference sequence). The CDR3 is CASTGEWGADTQYF. The DNA for the CDR3 is TGTGCCAGCACGGGAGAGTGGGGAGCAGATACGCAGTATTTT.

The genes are TRBV19 and TRBJ1-6, with 9 bases that match TRBD1. In germline, CDR1 is LNHDA, CDR2 SQIVND (reference sequence). With 5 bases clipped from V and 10 bases from J, the junction kept 3 bases outside the gene matches. The CDR3 covers 13 residues. CDR3 DNA sequence: TGTGCCAGTAGTGACAGGGGGGAATCACCCCTCCACTTT. It specifies CASSDRGESPLHF.